Listed below are T cell receptor beta chains from one sample, sequenced in a study of shared clonotypes between healthy human individuals. Sequencing was performed with immunoSEQ multiplex PCR; in TCRdb, only in-frame clones are kept and a portion is missing. The profile shows 2 million to 2.5 million clones, 80% to 95% of them singletons. The sample comprised naive CD4+ T cells from PBMCs. The receptors were sampled from a young man in good health. Some clones in this sample may be carry-over from other donors' samples. Both conserved end residues are part of each CDR3. The order of the fields is V gene, clone size, J gene, D gene, CDR3 protein, CDR3 DNA. The D gene is left open where the match is weak. Size values are once, few and many counts, or a class for expanded clones, and some rows have none.

v_call: TRBV9; clone_size: NA; j_call: TRBJ2-5; d_call: TRBD1; cdr3_aa: CASSVSTGTAKETQYF; cdr3_nt: TGTGCCAGCAGCGTCTCCACCGGGACAGCCAAAGAGACCCAGTACTTC
v_call: TRBV9; clone_size: NA; j_call: TRBJ1-1; d_call: TRBD1; cdr3_aa: CASSSGTGNTEAFF; cdr3_nt: TGTGCCAGCAGCTCTGGGACAGGGAACACTGAAGCTTTCTTT
v_call: TRBV4-1; clone_size: NA; j_call: TRBJ2-7; d_call: NA; cdr3_aa: CASSQGRPTDEQYF; cdr3_nt: TGCGCCAGCAGCCAGGGACGTCCTACGGACGAGCAGTACTTC
v_call: TRBV6-7; clone_size: NA; j_call: TRBJ2-1; d_call: TRBD2; cdr3_aa: CARDQNTGRATCEQFF; cdr3_nt: TGTGCCAGGGATCAAAATACCGGGAGGGCGACGTGTGAGCAGTTCTTC
v_call: TRBV28; clone_size: NA; j_call: TRBJ2-1; d_call: TRBD1; cdr3_aa: CASLRTGGSRDEQFF; cdr3_nt: TGTGCCAGCTTGAGGACAGGGGGTTCAAGGGACGAGCAGTTCTTC
v_call: TRBV27; clone_size: few; j_call: TRBJ1-2; d_call: TRBD1; cdr3_aa: CASRETGRHGYTF; cdr3_nt: TGTGCCAGCAGGGAGACAGGGCGGCATGGCTACACCTTC
v_call: TRBV6-6; clone_size: NA; j_call: TRBJ2-7; d_call: NA; cdr3_aa: CATSRRYEQYF; cdr3_nt: TGTGCCACCAGCAGACGCTACGAGCAGTACTTC
v_call: TRBV6-1; clone_size: NA; j_call: TRBJ2-1; d_call: TRBD2; cdr3_aa: CASSVRETGGEQFF; cdr3_nt: TGTGCCAGCAGTGTCCGGGAGACGGGAGGGGAGCAGTTCTTC
v_call: TRBV7-9; clone_size: NA; j_call: TRBJ2-1; d_call: NA; cdr3_aa: CASSPPRDINPAQFF; cdr3_nt: TGTGCCAGCAGCCCTCCACGGGACATCAACCCCGCGCAGTTCTTC
v_call: TRBV5-1; clone_size: NA; j_call: TRBJ1-4; d_call: NA; cdr3_aa: CASSMQPTGTNEKLFF; cdr3_nt: TGCGCCAGCAGCATGCAGCCGACCGGAACTAATGAAAAACTGTTTTTT
v_call: TRBV30; clone_size: few; j_call: TRBJ2-7; d_call: TRBD2; cdr3_aa: CAWNGAGGVEQYF; cdr3_nt: TGTGCCTGGAACGGAGCGGGAGGAGTCGAGCAGTACTTC
v_call: TRBV18; clone_size: NA; j_call: TRBJ2-7; d_call: TRBD2; cdr3_aa: CASSHWGSGATYEQYF; cdr3_nt: TGTGCCAGCTCACATTGGGGGAGCGGGGCTACCTACGAGCAGTACTTC
v_call: TRBV7-9; clone_size: few; j_call: TRBJ1-2; d_call: NA; cdr3_aa: CASSQSGTSHGYTF; cdr3_nt: TGTGCCAGCAGTCAAAGCGGGACATCCCATGGCTACACCTTC
v_call: TRBV5-1; clone_size: few; j_call: TRBJ1-1; d_call: NA; cdr3_aa: CASSLEGYAEAFF; cdr3_nt: TGCGCCAGCAGCTTGGAAGGTTATGCTGAAGCTTTCTTT
v_call: TRBV28; clone_size: NA; j_call: TRBJ2-1; d_call: TRBD1; cdr3_aa: CASSYGTGVNEQFF; cdr3_nt: TGTGCCAGCAGTTACGGGACAGGGGTGAATGAGCAGTTCTTC
v_call: TRBV19; clone_size: few; j_call: TRBJ1-5; d_call: NA; cdr3_aa: CASSWEVLRNQPQHF; cdr3_nt: TGTGCCAGTTCATGGGAGGTTTTAAGGAATCAGCCCCAGCATTTT
v_call: TRBV7-9; clone_size: NA; j_call: TRBJ2-7; d_call: NA; cdr3_aa: CASSLAVGGAEYF; cdr3_nt: TGTGCCAGCAGCTTGGCGGTCGGGGGCGCGGAGTACTTC
v_call: TRBV7-9; clone_size: NA; j_call: TRBJ2-7; d_call: TRBD2; cdr3_aa: CASSPGGSLFEQYF; cdr3_nt: TGTGCCAGCAGCCCCGGCGGGAGTCTCTTCGAGCAGTACTTC
v_call: TRBV5-6; clone_size: NA; j_call: TRBJ2-7; d_call: NA; cdr3_aa: CASSFDGGLGYEQYF; cdr3_nt: TGTGCCAGCAGCTTTGACGGGGGGCTTGGCTACGAGCAGTACTTC